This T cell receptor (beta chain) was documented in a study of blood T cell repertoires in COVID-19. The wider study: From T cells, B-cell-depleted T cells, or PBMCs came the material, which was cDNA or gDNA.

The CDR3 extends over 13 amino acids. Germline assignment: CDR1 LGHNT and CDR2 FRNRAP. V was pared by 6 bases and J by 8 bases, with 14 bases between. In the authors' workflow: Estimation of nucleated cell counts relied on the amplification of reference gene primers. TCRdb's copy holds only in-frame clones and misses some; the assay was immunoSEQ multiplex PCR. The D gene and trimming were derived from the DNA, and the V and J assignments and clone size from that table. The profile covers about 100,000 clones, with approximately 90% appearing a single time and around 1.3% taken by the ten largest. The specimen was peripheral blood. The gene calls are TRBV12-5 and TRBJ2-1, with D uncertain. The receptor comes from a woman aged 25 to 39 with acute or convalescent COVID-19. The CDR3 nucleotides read TGTGCTAGTGGGCTAAACCTTTTGCATGAGCAGTTCTTC. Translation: CASGLNLLHEQFF.